Listed below are T cell receptor beta chains from one sample, sequenced in a study of blood T cell repertoires in COVID-19. Produced via immunoSEQ multiplex PCR; TCRdb's table is partial and in-frame only. The profile shows roughly 330,000 clones, 70% to 90% of them singletons. Sequencing was carried out using PBMCs or T cells enriched from blood (not recorded which). The receptors were sampled from a woman between 25 and 40 years old who had recovered from COVID-19. CDR3s include the opening cysteine and the closing phenylalanine or tryptophan. The D gene is left open where the match is weak. Clone size is shown for a subset of rows, as once, few, many or a class of expanded clone.

length	D	V	size	J	CDR3	DNA
15	TRBD1	TRBV6-5	NA	TRBJ1-1	CASWGRGRGNTEAFF	TGTGCCAGCTGGGGAAGGGGGCGAGGGAACACTGAAGCTTTCTTT
13	NA	TRBV4-1	NA	TRBJ1-2	CASSQPGTYGYTF	TGCGCCAGCAGCCAGCCGGGAACCTATGGCTACACCTTC
15	TRBD1	TRBV4-1	once	TRBJ2-7	CASSPPGQGAYEQYF	TGCGCCAGCAGCCCCCCGGGACAGGGGGCTTACGAGCAGTACTTC
14	NA	TRBV14	NA	TRBJ2-7	CASSRSILDYEQYF	TGTGCCAGCAGCCGGTCTATCCTCGACTACGAGCAGTACTTC
14	NA	TRBV7-2	NA	TRBJ1-4	CASSLLPGSEKLFF	TGTGCCAGCAGCTTACTTCCGGGAAGTGAAAAACTGTTTTTT
16	TRBD1	TRBV6-6	NA	TRBJ1-2	CASSYLDTAGGDGYTF	TGTGCCAGCAGTTACTTGGACACAGCAGGGGGCGATGGCTACACCTTC
13	NA	TRBV12-3/TRBV12-4	once	TRBJ1-5	CASRGRGAQPQHF	TGTGCCAGCAGGGGTAGGGGTGCTCAGCCCCAGCATTTT
16	TRBD1	TRBV10-3	NA	TRBJ1-3	CAISEWDRDPGNTIYF	TGTGCCATCAGTGAGTGGGACAGGGACCCTGGAAACACCATATATTTT
13	NA	TRBV10-3	NA	TRBJ1-1	CAISEGGATEAFF	TGTGCCATCAGTGAAGGGGGGGCCACTGAAGCTTTCTTT
14	NA	TRBV9	once	TRBJ2-7	CASSPRTVSYEQYF	TGTGCCAGCAGCCCCCGGACAGTTTCCTACGAGCAGTACTTC
14	NA	TRBV25-1	few	TRBJ1-1	CASSVQGRWAEAFF	TGTGCCAGCAGTGTACAGGGCAGGTGGGCTGAAGCTTTCTTT
15	TRBD1	TRBV28	NA	TRBJ1-2	CASSFQTGEGYGYTF	TGTGCCAGCAGTTTCCAGACAGGGGAAGGGTATGGCTACACCTTC
15	NA	TRBV10-3	NA	TRBJ1-6	CAISDRVFKSSPLHF	TGTGCCATCAGTGACAGGGTGTTCAAAAGTTCACCCCTCCACTTT
14	TRBD1	TRBV5-5	few	TRBJ1-2	CASSSDTGDYGYTF	TGTGCCAGCAGCTCCGATACAGGGGACTATGGCTACACCTTC
17	TRBD1	TRBV18	NA	TRBJ2-2	CASSPRQGQGSFGELFF	TGTGCCAGCTCACCACGACAGGGACAGGGGTCTTTCGGGGAGCTGTTTTTT
15	NA	TRBV5-5	NA	TRBJ1-3	CASSLDRELGNTIYF	TGTGCCAGCAGCTTGGACAGGGAGCTCGGAAACACCATATATTTT
13	NA	TRBV10-3	NA	TRBJ1-6	CAISEGANSPLHF	TGTGCCATCAGTGAGGGGGCTAATTCACCCCTCCACTTT
17	NA	TRBV19	NA	TRBJ1-3	CASSGRDGTLFGNTIYF	TGTGCCAGTAGTGGGAGGGACGGAACACTGTTTGGAAACACCATATATTTT